The 26 T cell receptor beta chains listed next were all sequenced from one sample in a study of post-analysis software for immune sequencing data. Notes on the study in general: Among five TRBV segments more frequent in patients than controls were TRBV5-6, TRBV5-1 and TRBV20-1.

These TCRs' antigens remain unknown. The TCR beta cDNA libraries contained unique molecular identifiers. Each CDR3 protein gets one entry after TCRdb re-called the PCR reads with MiXCR. This table has around 400,000 distinct CDR3 sequences, around 33% appearing once. Input material: blood. These receptors all come from a girl aged 10-17 years with multiple sclerosis.

To note about this clonotype: The junction does not match germline at one end; this may be a read error. The chain links TRBV5-1 to TRBJ2-1, with D perhaps assigned TRBD1 or TRBD2 (5 bases each). The CDR3 runs 13 residues. Germline loops: CDR1 SGHRS, CDR2 YFSETQ. CDR3 in DNA: TGCGCCAGCAGCTCCGGGACCCACAATGAGCTGTTCTTC. It is translated as CASSSGTHNELFF. The full variable domain, completed using reference TRBV5-1 and TRBJ2-1, is KAGVTQTPRYLIKTRGQQVTLSCSPISGHRSVSWYQQTPGQGLQFLFEYFSETQRNKGNFPGRFSGRQFSNSRSEMNVSTLELGDSALYLCASSSGTHNELFFGPGTRLTVL.

This clonotype was counted a few times. The chain uses TRBV12-3 or TRBV12-4 and TRBJ2-7, with TRBD2 as a possible D gene (5 bases). The CDR3 loop spans 14 amino acids. Deletions cut 7 bases from V and 6 bases from J, with 19 bases between. This CDR3 reads CASTQKDFEGEQYF. The CDR3 DNA follows: TGTGCCAGCACCCAAAAGGACTTCGAGGGCGAGCAGTACTTC.

CDR3 region: CANSLSERPRETQYF. In DNA, the CDR3 is TGCGCCAACAGTCTGAGTGAGCGCCCACGGGAGACCCAGTACTTC. The chain joins TRBV4-3 to TRBJ2-5, with D hard to call. Trimming removed 10 bases from V and 5 bases from J, with 23 bases in between. The CDR3 length is 15 residues. Germline V gene sequence: CDR1 LGHNA, CDR2 YSLEER.

This sequence joins TRBV10-3 and TRBJ1-1; 10 bases align to TRBD1. This CDR3 has 14 residues. The J segment lost 11 bases and the V segment lost 2 bases, leaving 8 bases of the junction unmatched. CDR1 and CDR2 (germline): ENHRY, SYGVKD. DNA for the CDR3: TGTGCCATCAGTGAGCCCGACAGGGGGCAACAGGCTTTCTTT. Translating it yields CAISEPDRGQQAFF.

The chain links TRBV5-1 to TRBJ2-5; D is uncertain. V was trimmed by 4 bases and J by 5 bases, leaving 21 bases between them. The CDR3 consists of 16 residues. Germline V CDR1 and CDR2: SGHRS, YFSETQ. The CDR3 region is CASSLGPQNSLETQYF. For the CDR3, the DNA is TGCGCCAGCAGCCTAGGACCCCAGAACAGTTTGGAGACCCAGTACTTC.

This clonotype occurred once. The V call is TRBV12-3 or TRBV12-4, the J call TRBJ1-1, with a weak D call TRBD1 (6 bases). The CDR3 spans 15 residues. Trimming removed 6 bases from V and 0 bases from J, with 14 bases in between. Here the CDR3 reads CASSTGHFMNTEAFF. The CDR3 DNA reads TGTGCCAGCAGCACGGGACATTTCATGAACACTGAAGCTTTCTTT.

The CDR3 loop is CASSLAYAGELYNEQFF. CDR3 in DNA: TGTGCCAGCAGCTTAGCGTATGCGGGGGAGCTCTACAATGAGCAGTTCTTC. J is TRBJ2-1 and V is TRBV7-2; the match to TRBD2 covers 7 bases. V dropped 0 bases and J dropped 3; count of bases not matched to a gene: 8. Germline-derived CDR1 and CDR2 are SGHTA and FQGNSA. The CDR3 runs to 17 residues. The complete variable domain, with remaining parts taken from reference TRBV7-2 and TRBJ2-1, reads GAGVSQSPSNKVTEKGKDVELRCDPISGHTALYWYRQSLGQGLEFLIYFQGNSAPDKSGLPSDRFSAERTGGSVSTLTIQRTQQEDSAVYLCASSLAYAGELYNEQFFGPGTRLTVL.

This clonotype was found a few times. The chain recombines TRBV7-2 with TRBJ2-1; 8 bases are shared with TRBD1. The CDR3 loop spans 14 amino acids. Germline lookup yields CDR1 SGHTA and CDR2 FQGNSA. With 3 bases clipped from V and 8 bases from J, the junction kept 6 bases outside the gene matches. CDR3 amino acids: CASSFQGAIDEQFF. The CDR3 coding sequence is TGTGCCAGCAGCTTTCAGGGGGCGATTGATGAGCAGTTCTTC.

V usage is TRBV6-6 and J usage is TRBJ1-2; possibly TRBD1 for D (6 bases). Germline V gene sequence: CDR1 MNHNY, CDR2 SVGAGI (reference sequence). CDR3 length: 16 amino acids. Trimming stripped 4 bases from V and 3 bases from J, with 18 bases between. The CDR3 bases are TGTGCCAGCAGTTCTCCTGCCAGGGGCAGGGACTATGGCTACACCTTC. This encodes CASSSPARGRDYGYTF.

The gene calls are TRBV7-2 and TRBJ2-7; unclear D gene. The J call is in doubt because the DNA end fits TRBJ2-5 better. The CDR3 sequence is 13 residues long. CDR1 and CDR2 from the germline V gene are SGHTA and FQGNSA. The CDR3 region is CASTHVHTETQYF. CDR3 DNA: TGTGCCAGCACCCACGTCCATACCGAGACCCAGTACTTC.

This clonotype was counted ten times or more. The J gene is TRBJ2-1, the V gene TRBV29-1, with 15 bases matching TRBD2. Trimming removed 6 bases from V and 9 bases from J; junction bases left unmatched: 9. CDR3 length: 15 residues. The germline V gene encodes CDR1 SQVTM and CDR2 ANQGSEA. The CDR3 here is CSVSGTSGGSSEQFF. In nucleotides, the CDR3 is TGCAGCGTGTCCGGGACTAGCGGGGGGTCAAGTGAGCAGTTCTTC.

A remark on this clonotype: Being one base from a much bigger clone, this may be a read error. This chain connects TRBV6-5 to TRBJ1-2, with D possibly TRBD1 on 6 matching bases. CDR3 length: 13 amino acids. Germline V gives CDR1 MNHEY, CDR2 SVGAGI. The CDR3 DNA follows: TGTGCCGGCAGTCTACAGGGAGGAAGGGGCTACACCTTC. Encoded protein: CAGSLQGGRGYTF.

In this sample, this clonotype turned up a few times. This CDR3 is CASSQDRTATTNYGYTF. The CDR3 DNA reads as TGCGCCAGCAGCCAAGATCGGACAGCAACTACTAACTATGGCTACACCTTC. V and J are TRBV4-3 and TRBJ1-2, with D possibly matching TRBD1 (6 bases). The CDR3 has 17 residues. Germline V CDR1 and CDR2: LGHNA, YSLEER. V lost 0 bases and J lost 0, with 14 bases in between.

The rearrangement joins TRBV7-2 to TRBJ1-5; TRBD1 is a possible D gene (6 bases). The germline V gene has CDR1 SGHTA and CDR2 FQGNSA. CDR3 length equals 13 residues. V dropped 0 bases and J dropped 11 bases, with 11 bases sitting between them. Written as DNA, the CDR3 is TGTGCCAGCAGCTTAGCGCAGGGGATGGCCCAGCATTTT. This sequence encodes CASSLAQGMAQHF.

This chain links TRBV18 with TRBJ2-7, with a possible D match to TRBD2 (6 bases). With 1 base removed from V and 6 bases from J, the gap between germline ends came to 10 bases. Germline V gene data show CDR1 as KGHSH and CDR2 as LQKENI. The CDR3 is 13 residues long. CDR3 DNA sequence: TGTGCCAGCTCACCACTCGGGGGTTGCGAGCAGTACTTC. It yields the protein CASSPLGGCEQYF.

The chain combines TRBV6-2 or TRBV6-3 with TRBJ2-5; D gene ambiguous. The V gene's germline CDR1 is MNHEY and CDR2 SVGEGT. V lost 2 bases and J lost 0, with 19 bases in between. The CDR3 has 18 residues. Here the CDR3 reads CASSYHPAGGPYQETQYF. CDR3 DNA: TGTGCCAGCAGTTACCACCCGGCTGGCGGTCCGTACCAAGAGACCCAGTACTTC.

This clonotype has more than one count but fewer than ten. Written as DNA, the CDR3 is TGCGCCAGCAGCTCGGACAGGGTTACCTACAATGAGCAGTTCTTC. Translated: CASSSDRVTYNEQFF. This chain links TRBV4-3 with TRBJ2-1, with 8 nucleotides matching TRBD1. The CDR3 extends over 15 amino acids. Looked up from germline, CDR1 is LGHNA and CDR2 is YSLEER. The trim removed 5 bases at V and 2 bases at J, leaving 5 bases unmatched.

To note about this clonotype: Relative to the germline gene, one junction end is altered; a read error may explain this. This chain joins TRBV12-3 or TRBV12-4 and TRBJ2-5; the match to TRBD2 covers 12 bases. The CDR3 is made up of 16 amino acids. CDR3: CASSLGPSGGAESQYF. In DNA form, the CDR3 reads TGTGCCAGCAGTTTAGGTCCTAGCGGGGGGGCAGAGTCCCAGTACTTC.

The rearrangement uses TRBV5-1 and TRBJ1-1, with 7 bases matching TRBD1. After removal of 3 bases from V and 1 base from J, the junction contained 12 bases not matched to a gene. This CDR3 contains 17 residues. Germline assignment: CDR1 SGHRS and CDR2 YFSETQ. This chain's CDR3 is CASSSGQGGRGNTEAFF. Written as DNA, the CDR3 is TGCGCCAGCAGCTCGGGACAAGGGGGCAGGGGGAACACTGAAGCTTTCTTT.

This clonotype was counted a few times. The chain employs TRBV6-5 and TRBJ2-5, with 7 nucleotides matching TRBD1. This CDR3 spans 16 amino acids. In germline, CDR1 is MNHEY, CDR2 SVGAGI. V shed 6 bases, J shed 1 base, and the junction held 11 bases outside the gene matches. In DNA form, the CDR3 reads TGTGCCAGCAGCCACAGGGGTGATATAGTCCAAGAGACCCAGTACTTC. This codes for CASSHRGDIVQETQYF.

This clonotype was found a few times. V is TRBV5-1 and J is TRBJ1-4; D is undetermined. The V gene's germline CDR1 is SGHRS and CDR2 YFSETQ. The CDR3 runs 14 residues. The germline V and J ends were trimmed by 0 bases and 8 bases, with 11 bases remaining between them. The CDR3, as DNA: TGCGCCAGCAGCTTGGACATTGGCAAGGAAAAACTGTTTTTT. Translating it yields CASSLDIGKEKLFF.

J is TRBJ2-6 and V is TRBV20-1, with D maybe TRBD1 (6 bases). The CDR3 extends over 13 amino acids. CDR1 and CDR2 from the germline V gene are DFQATT and SNEGSKA (reference sequence). V lost 5 bases to trimming and J lost 2 bases, with 7 bases between them. The CDR3 sequence is CSAYRAGANVLTF. The CDR3 region has the DNA TGCAGTGCTTACAGGGCTGGGGCCAACGTCCTGACTTTC.

The rearrangement joins TRBV7-2 to TRBJ1-1, with D possibly TRBD1 on 5 matching bases. The V and J ends lost 1 base and 1 base respectively, with 10 bases between them. The CDR3 is 15 residues long. From germline, CDR1 is SGHTA and CDR2 FQGNSA. CDR3 bases: TGTGCCAGCAGCTTAGATTCCAGGGCGAACACTGAAGCTTTCTTT. Residues: CASSLDSRANTEAFF.

The V and J genes are TRBV20-1 and TRBJ2-4; D unresolved. Germline V CDR1 and CDR2: DFQATT, SNEGSKA (reference sequence). V lost 4 bases to trimming and J lost 0 bases, with 13 bases between them. This CDR3 region has 15 residues. CDR3 in DNA: TGCAGTGCTAACCCCTTCGACCTAGCCAAAAACATTCAGTACTTC. It is translated as CSANPFDLAKNIQYF.

The chain couples TRBV20-1 to TRBJ1-2; 9 bases fit TRBD1. The V and J ends lost 3 bases and 8 bases, in that order; junction bases with no gene match: 7. The CDR3 spans 13 residues. Germline CDR1 DFQATT, CDR2 SNEGSKA (reference sequence). The CDR3 sequence is CSASCNRGLGYTF. In DNA, the CDR3 is TGCAGTGCTAGTTGCAACAGGGGGCTCGGCTACACCTTC.

This clonotype was recorded a few times. This chain uses TRBV5-1 with TRBJ2-5; TRBD2 aligns across 8 bases. Germline CDR1 and CDR2: SGHRS and YFSETQ. Trimming cost V 0 bases and J 2 bases; bases outside gene matches: 6. There are 16 residues in the CDR3. The CDR3 region is CASSLGARGVQETQYF. In DNA form, the CDR3 reads TGCGCCAGCAGCTTGGGGGCGCGGGGGGTACAAGAGACCCAGTACTTC.